Sequencing of this T cell receptor (beta chain) was carried out in a study of T cells after yellow fever vaccination. The CDR3 consists of 13 residues. Trimming left V 0 bases short and J 8 bases short, with 8 bases between. Overall study findings and caveats: The study noted that FACS-sorted repertoires could contain abundant clonotypes contaminating from the bulk population.

The study made its TCR cDNA through 5'RACE template switching. That step introduced a universal primer site along with UMIs. Each CDR3 protein gets one entry after TCRdb re-called the 5' RACE reads with MiXCR. Of roughly 250,000 distinct CDR3 sequences detected, 10% to 15% appear once; the ten largest clones hold around 0.55%. This clonotype was counted a single time. Antigen unknown. This clonotype was obtained from a man aged 25-45 years who received the YFV17D yellow fever vaccine. The sequencing here drew on CD4+ T cells sorted from PBMCs, taken 45 days after the yellow fever booster vaccination. This rearrangement joins TRBV12-3 or TRBV12-4 to TRBJ2-4, with D maybe TRBD1 (5 bases). The CDR3 DNA is TGTGCCAGCAGTTTAGCAGGGGTTCACATTCAGTACTTC. Amino acids: CASSLAGVHIQYF.